This TCR beta chain is from a study of response to subunit inactivated influenza vaccine. Trimming took 0 bases from V and 0 from J, leaving 10 bases between them. Germline CDR1 DFQATT, CDR2 SNEGSKA (reference sequence). The CDR3 totals 15 residues. TCRdb passed the RT-PCR reads through MiXCR, listing each CDR3 protein once. The sample has 500,000 to 600,000 distinct CDR3 sequences, approximately 16% seen once. This clonotype was picked up many times. The sequence derives from a man aged 50-75 years who received an inactivated influenza vaccine. Sequencing used CD4+ T cells sorted from PBMCs, obtained less than 30 months after vaccination. The chain carries TRBV20-1 and TRBJ2-3; D could derive from TRBD1 or TRBD2 (5 bases each). The CDR3 DNA reads as TGCAGTGCTAGAGAGGGACCGATAAGCACAGATACGCAGTATTTT. Translating it yields CSAREGPISTDTQYF.